This TCR beta chain was profiled in a study of T cell responses to AZD1222 COVID-19 vaccine. The study, taken as a whole, reports: AZD1222 recipients seropositive at baseline numbered only six. Repertoires were collected only later (after the peak T cell response had occurred).

The assay was immunoSEQ multiplex PCR, and TCRdb's table has in-frame clones only and misses some. The sample consists of around 130,000 clones, roughly 92% of them appearing once. The CDR3 spans 16 residues. Germline loops: CDR1 WSHSY, CDR2 SAAADI. V was shortened by 6 bases and J by 0 bases, with 14 bases between the two germline ends. To note about this clone: Its matching antigen is unknown.

The receptor was isolated from an adult in good health. The sequences come from peripheral blood, collected on day 0 of AZD1222 vaccination. This sequence joins TRBV10-2 and TRBJ1-4; D might be TRBD1 (5 bases). The CDR3 nucleotides are TGCGCCAGCAGCAAAGGGACCGTCGCAACTAATGAAAAACTGTTTTTT. Translating gives CASSKGTVATNEKLFF.